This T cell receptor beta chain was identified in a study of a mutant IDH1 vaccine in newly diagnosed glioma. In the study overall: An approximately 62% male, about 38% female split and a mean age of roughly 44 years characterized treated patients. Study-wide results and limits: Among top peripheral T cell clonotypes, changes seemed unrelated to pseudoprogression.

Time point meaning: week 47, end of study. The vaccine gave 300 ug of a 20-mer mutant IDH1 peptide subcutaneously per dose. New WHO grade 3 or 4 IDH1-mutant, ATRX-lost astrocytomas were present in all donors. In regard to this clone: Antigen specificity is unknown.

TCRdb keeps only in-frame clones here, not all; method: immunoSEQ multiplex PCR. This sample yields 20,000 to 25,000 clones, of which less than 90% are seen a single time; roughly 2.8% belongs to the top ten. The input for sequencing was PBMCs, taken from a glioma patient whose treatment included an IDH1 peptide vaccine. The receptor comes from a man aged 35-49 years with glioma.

As DNA, the CDR3 is TGTGCCAGCAGCTTTTTAGGGGACAGGGGGGGCTACACCTTC. Translation gives CASSFLGDRGGYTF. The chain links TRBV5-6 to TRBJ1-2, with TRBD1 identical over 11 bases. V shed 2 bases, J shed 8 bases, and the junction held 5 bases outside the gene matches. Germline values: CDR1 SGHDT, CDR2 YYEEEE. This CDR3 contains 14 residues.